The entry below gives a single TCR beta chain sequence along with its context. Its target is unknown. At one end, the junction sequence differs from germline, possibly due to a read error. A multiplex PCR was run with 60 Vbeta primers and 13 Jbeta primers. Generated by immunoSEQ multiplex PCR, the TCRdb table keeps only in-frame clones and is missing some. The repertoire holds under 70,000 clones, with 65% to 70% as singletons. Germline V gene sequence: CDR1 SEHNR, CDR2 FQNEAQ (reference sequence). This CDR3 is 13 amino acids long. The source of the sample is a study of cytomegalovirus exposure and HLA in healthy donors. Overall study context: Across 300 to 400 genotyped donors, just over 80% landed in the Caucasian-associated ancestry cluster. Study outcomes and limitations: Researchers counted about 150 TCR beta chains as cytomegalovirus-associated. Common viral pathogens seemed to be connected with several of the most significant clusters, according to a later analysis.

Sequencing input: PBMCs. The chain links TRBV7-9 to TRBJ2-1; D gene uncertain. The sequence derives from a woman in her 30s in good health and CMV-seronegative. CDR3 protein: CSSSLDATPKMFF. The CDR3 DNA sequence: TGTTCCAGCAGCTTAGACGCGACACCCAAGATGTTCTTC.